This passage covers 32 T cell receptor beta chains from one sample sequenced in a study of regulatory T cells in long-lasting Graves disease. Combining iRepertoire HTBI primers with Arm-PCR of CDR3 regions, the authors built TCR beta libraries. MiXCR, applied by TCRdb to the multiplex PCR reads, yields one record per CDR3 protein. The table records about 470,000 distinct CDR3 sequences, 15% of them present only once. The time point: newly diagnosed GD, antithyroid drugs for less than 3 months. From PBMCs, RNA was extracted and then used to make the TCR library. The data also belong to a second study, concerning T cells in Graves' hyperthyroidism and ophthalmopathy.

The sample was peripheral blood mononuclear cells (PBMCs), taken at new diagnosis, from a patient treated with antithyroid drugs. The receptors here all came from a woman in her twenties or thirties with Graves disease.

V and J are TRBV20-1 and TRBJ1-3; D gene ambiguous. Germline lookup yields CDR1 DFQATT and CDR2 SNEGSKA (reference sequence). CDR3 length: 13 residues. Trimming cost V 6 bases and J 2 bases, with 11 bases left between them. CDR3 DNA: TGCAGTGCCCGTCCCGGGGCTGGAAACACCATATATTTT. Translated, it gives CSARPGAGNTIYF.

As to this clonotype: Being one base from a much bigger clone, this may be a read error. This rearrangement joins TRBV18 to TRBJ2-7, with D perhaps matching TRBD2 (6 bases). The V end was cut by 3 bases, the J end by 3 bases, with 15 bases between. Germline assignment: CDR1 KGHSH and CDR2 LQKENI. This CDR3 is 15 amino acids long. For the CDR3, the DNA is TGTGCCAGCTCACCCGGACGGGGGTGGTACTACGAGCAGTACTTC. It codes for CASSPGRGWYYEQYF.

The sample holds many counts of this clonotype. The rearrangement links TRBV30 to TRBJ1-1; 7 bases agree with TRBD1. Germline values: CDR1 GTSNPN, CDR2 SVGIG (reference sequence). CDR3 length equals 13 residues. Unmatched junction bases numbered 1, after V lost 2 bases and J lost 1 base. CDR3 loop: CAWSRGPNTEAFF. The CDR3 nucleotides are TGTGCCTGGAGTAGGGGGCCGAACACTGAAGCTTTCTTT.

This clonotype was seen ten or more times. Germline and junction disagree at one end, which may indicate a read error. The V and J genes are TRBV5-5 and TRBJ2-3; D perhaps matches TRBD1 (5 bases). The V gene's germline CDR1 is SGHKS and CDR2 YYEKEE (reference sequence). The CDR3 loop spans 14 amino acids. The CDR3 nucleotides are TGCGCCAGCAGCTTGGAGACAGACACAGATACGCAGTATTTT. This sequence encodes CASSLETDTDTQYF.

This clonotype was counted only a few times. This chain links TRBV20-1 with TRBJ1-4; 7 bases are shared with TRBD1. V lost 3 bases to trimming and J lost 5 bases; unmatched junction nucleotides: 3. The CDR3 is 13 residues long. Germline V gives CDR1 DFQATT, CDR2 SNEGSKA (reference sequence). CDR3 bases: TGCAGTGCTAGGATACAGGGGAATGAAAAACTGTTTTTT. Translated, it gives CSARIQGNEKLFF.

This chain uses TRBV4-2 with TRBJ2-7, with TRBD2 identical over 10 bases. Germline CDR1 is LGHNA and CDR2 is YNFKEQ. With 6 bases clipped from V and 4 bases from J, the junction kept 12 bases outside the gene matches. The CDR3 extends over 16 amino acids. The CDR3 coding sequence is TGTGCCAGCAGTCACGGGCCTAGCGGGAGAGAGTACGAGCAGTACTTC. Residues: CASSHGPSGREYEQYF.

This clonotype turned up a few times. The chain recombines TRBV20-1 with TRBJ2-3; 9 bases fit TRBD2. V trimming: 4 bases; J trimming: 6 bases; junction bases outside the gene matches: 11. The V gene's germline CDR1 is DFQATT and CDR2 SNEGSKA (reference sequence). The CDR3 covers 15 residues. CDR3 DNA: TGCAGTGCTACTCCCGGAGCGGGAGGCCCGGATACGCAGTATTTT. The encoded protein is CSATPGAGGPDTQYF.

This clonotype was found a few times. The chain links TRBV15 to TRBJ1-6; D possibly corresponds to TRBD1 (5 bases). CDR1 and CDR2 from the germline V gene are LNHNV and YYDKDF (reference sequence). The CDR3 has 16 residues. V was clipped by 3 bases and J by 15 bases, with 24 bases between them. This chain's CDR3 is CATSSDPGGTHGDLHF. In nucleotides, the CDR3 is TGTGCCACCAGCAGCGACCCAGGCGGGACCCACGGGGACCTCCACTTT.

The rearrangement links TRBV5-1 to TRBJ2-2; the D is unclear. V was pared by 3 bases and J by 7 bases, with 7 bases between. Germline V CDR1 and CDR2: SGHRS, YFSETQ. CDR3 length: 12 residues. The CDR3 reads CASSYSGGELFF. As DNA, the CDR3 is TGCGCCAGCAGCTACTCAGGCGGGGAGCTGTTTTTT.

This clonotype was detected ten times or more. The chain uses TRBV27 and TRBJ2-1; TRBD2 might be the D (6 bases). The V gene lost 4 bases and the J gene lost 12 bases, with 13 bases spanning the gap. The germline gives CDR1 MNHEY, CDR2 SMNVEV (reference sequence). This CDR3 region has 12 residues. The CDR3 sequence is CASSSQGGGQFF. CDR3 in DNA: TGTGCCAGCAGTTCCCAGGGAGGCGGGCAGTTCTTC.

This clonotype showed up just a few times. The chain carries TRBV18 and TRBJ1-4; 7 nucleotides agree with TRBD1. Germline V lookup: CDR1 KGHSH, CDR2 LQKENI. V was pared by 4 bases and J by 0 bases, with 5 bases of the junction left unmatched. The CDR3 has 16 amino acids. CDR3 sequence: CASSRMTGSTNEKLFF. In nucleotides, the CDR3 is TGTGCCAGCTCACGGATGACAGGGTCAACTAATGAAAAACTGTTTTTT.

This clonotype was seen at least ten times. This sequence joins TRBV3-1 and TRBJ1-4; the match to TRBD1 covers 9 bases. The J segment lost 7 bases and the V segment lost 3 bases, leaving 9 bases of the junction unmatched. Germline loops: CDR1 LGHDT, CDR2 YNNKEL (reference sequence). This CDR3 contains 16 residues. The CDR3 nucleotides read TGTGCCAGCAGCCACAATACAGGGGGCTCTGGTGAAAAACTGTTTTTT. It encodes CASSHNTGGSGEKLFF. Based on the CDR3 plus reference TRBV3-1 and TRBJ1-4, the full variable domain is DTAVSQTPKYLVTQMGNDKSIKCEQNLGHDTMYWYKQDSKKFLKIMFSYNNKELIINETVPNRFSPKSPDKAHLNLHINSLELGDSAVYFCASSHNTGGSGEKLFFGSGTQLSVL.

This clonotype was recorded a few times. V usage is TRBV3-1 and J usage is TRBJ1-6; no definite D call. Germline V CDR1 and CDR2: LGHDT, YNNKEL (reference sequence). The germline V and J ends were trimmed by 1 base and 8 bases, with 6 bases remaining between them. The length of the CDR3 is 13 residues. For the CDR3, the DNA is TGTGCCAGCAGCCAAGTGAGTGATTCACCCCTCCACTTT. It encodes CASSQVSDSPLHF.

This clonotype was seen ten or more times. V and J are TRBV4-1 and TRBJ1-5; no firm D call. There are 15 residues in the CDR3. V lost 0 bases and J lost 2, with 8 bases in between. CDR1 and CDR2 (germline): MGHRA, YSYEKL. The CDR3 sequence: CASSQDGGGNQPQHF. The CDR3 coding sequence is TGCGCCAGCAGCCAAGATGGAGGTGGCAATCAGCCCCAGCATTTT.

This clonotype was picked up many times. V is TRBV13 and J is TRBJ1-1; the D gene is possibly TRBD1 (5 bases). V was cut by 2 bases and J by 1 base, with 8 bases left in between. Germline CDR1 is PRHDT and CDR2 is FYEKMQ (reference sequence). The CDR3 length is 14 residues. Written as DNA, the CDR3 is TGTGCCAGCAGCTTACGGGGGGAGAACACTGAAGCTTTCTTT. Its translation is CASSLRGENTEAFF.

This chain joins TRBV5-1 and TRBJ1-6, with 8 bases aligning to TRBD1. CDR1 and CDR2 from the germline V gene are SGHRS and YFSETQ. Trimming removed 2 bases from V and 9 bases from J; junction bases left unmatched: 1. There are 13 residues in the CDR3. In DNA form, the CDR3 reads TGCGCCAGCAGCTTCGACAGGGGTTCACCCCTCCACTTT. It codes for CASSFDRGSPLHF.

This clonotype was found many times. This rearrangement joins TRBV12-3 or TRBV12-4 to TRBJ1-5, with a possible D match to TRBD1 (5 bases). This CDR3 has 14 residues. The ends were cut back, 3 bases at V and 3 bases at J, with 9 bases in the middle. The CDR3 DNA reads as TGTGCCAGCAGTTTGTCCAGGGACAATCAGCCCCAGCATTTT. Translated: CASSLSRDNQPQHF.

This clonotype was counted at least ten times. The junction departs from germline at one end; a sequencing error may be responsible. The V gene is TRBV20-1, the J gene TRBJ2-3, with D perhaps matching TRBD2 (6 bases). This CDR3 is 11 amino acids long. Germline V CDR1 and CDR2: DFQATT, SNEGSKA (reference sequence). The CDR3 sequence: CSAGSGSLRNF. CDR3 nucleotide sequence: TGCAGTGCTGGTAGCGGCTCCCTTAGGAATTTT.

For the CDR3, the DNA is TGCAGTGCCGCCCTCCCCATGTGGGCGGGGGGGTTGGGATATACGCAGTATTTT. The encoded protein is CSAALPMWAGGLGYTQYF. This chain links TRBV20-1 with TRBJ2-3; 9 bases match TRBD2. J was trimmed by 7 bases and V by 6 bases; bases with no gene match: 23. The CDR3 is made up of 18 amino acids. Germline loops: CDR1 DFQATT, CDR2 SNEGSKA (reference sequence).

The sample holds many counts of this clonotype. The rearrangement uses TRBV20-1 and TRBJ2-2; D is tentatively TRBD1 or TRBD2 (5 bases each). V was clipped by 3 bases and J by 3 bases, with 11 bases between them. The CDR3 is 14 residues long. Germline V gives CDR1 DFQATT, CDR2 SNEGSKA (reference sequence). CDR3 bases: TGCAGTGCTAGCCGGGGCCCGGACACCGGGGAGCTGTTTTTT. Translated, it gives CSASRGPDTGELFF.

This clonotype has a count of ten or more. V usage is TRBV5-1 and J usage is TRBJ2-7, with 8 bases matching TRBD1. Germline V gene lookup returns CDR1 SGHRS and CDR2 YFSETQ. J was trimmed by 0 bases and V by 2 bases; bases with no gene match: 4. CDR3 size: 15 residues. CDR3 DNA: TGCGCCAGCAGCTTCGGGCAGGGGGCCTCCTACGAGCAGTACTTC. Amino acid sequence: CASSFGQGASYEQYF.

Ten or more counts support this clonotype. The gene calls are TRBV3-1 and TRBJ2-3, with 10 bases lining up with TRBD2. The germline gives CDR1 LGHDT, CDR2 YNNKEL (reference sequence). Trimming took 4 bases from V and 5 from J; bases not matched to a gene: 9. CDR3 length: 16 residues. CDR3 sequence: CASSLFASGSKDTQYF. As DNA, the CDR3 is TGTGCCAGCAGCCTGTTCGCTAGCGGGAGTAAAGATACGCAGTATTTT.

This clonotype was seen a few times. The chain links TRBV3-1 to TRBJ2-1; D is perhaps TRBD2 (6 bases). The V end lost 0 bases, the J end lost 9 bases, and 12 bases lay between the germline ends. This CDR3 spans 14 amino acids. Per the germline V gene, CDR1 is LGHDT and CDR2 is YNNKEL (reference sequence). CDR3 loop: CASSQESRRVEQFF. The DNA of the CDR3 is TGTGCCAGCAGCCAAGAATCCAGGAGGGTTGAGCAGTTCTTC.

This clonotype was recorded many times. The V gene is TRBV2, the J gene TRBJ2-7; 15 bases fit TRBD2. J was trimmed by 4 bases and V by 3 bases; bases with no gene match: 4. The CDR3 consists of 16 residues. Germline loops: CDR1 SNHLY, CDR2 FYNNEI. DNA of the CDR3: TGTGCCAGCAGTGACCCCGGGACTAGCGGGAGGTACGAGCAGTACTTC. It yields the protein CASSDPGTSGRYEQYF.

There are many counts of this clonotype. The V gene is TRBV28, the J gene TRBJ1-2; 8 bases are shared with TRBD1. The CDR3 extends over 14 amino acids. The trim removed 2 bases at V and 7 bases at J, leaving 6 bases unmatched. Germline V gene data show CDR1 as MDHEN and CDR2 as SYDVKM. The CDR3, as DNA: TGTGCCAGCAGTTTAGAGGACAGGGCAACTGGCTACACCTTC. Protein sequence: CASSLEDRATGYTF.

This clonotype was picked up a small number of times. This chain links TRBV13 with TRBJ2-3; TRBD2 matches at 9 bases. There are 17 residues in the CDR3. V lost 5 bases, J lost 3 bases, and 12 bases stayed unmatched. Germline lookup yields CDR1 PRHDT and CDR2 FYEKMQ (reference sequence). The CDR3: CASSAGFGGRETDTQYF. In DNA form, the CDR3 reads TGTGCCAGCAGCGCGGGTTTTGGCGGGAGGGAGACAGATACGCAGTATTTT.

This chain connects TRBV5-6 to TRBJ2-5; 11 nucleotides align to TRBD1. Germline V lookup: CDR1 SGHDT, CDR2 YYEEEE. The CDR3 runs to 15 residues. Losses at the gene ends were 0 bases for V and 4 bases for J; bases not matched to a gene: 2. The CDR3 bases are TGTGCCAGCAGCTTGGTTGGACAGGGGGCAGAGACCCAGTACTTC. Translated, it gives CASSLVGQGAETQYF.

This clonotype appeared a few times. This chain uses TRBV10-3 with TRBJ2-1, with 9 bases aligning to TRBD1. Trimming removed 11 bases from V and 2 bases from J; junction bases left unmatched: 10. Germline CDR1 reads ENHRY; CDR2 reads SYGVKD. CDR3 size: 15 residues. The DNA for the CDR3 is TGTGCCGTTAAGGGCCGGGACAGGGCCTACAATGAGCAGTTCTTC. As protein: CAVKGRDRAYNEQFF.

This clonotype came up many times. The chain is built from TRBV3-1 and TRBJ2-7; D call uncertain. The CDR3 runs to 13 residues. The V and J ends lost 4 bases and 2 bases respectively, with 9 bases between them. Germline V gene lookup returns CDR1 LGHDT and CDR2 YNNKEL (reference sequence). This CDR3 reads CASSRTITYEQYF. DNA of the CDR3: TGTGCCAGCAGCCGGACCATCACCTACGAGCAGTACTTC.

A note on this clonotype: It may be a read error: a sequence one base away is much more abundant. Since no conserved phenylalanine or tryptophan closes the CDR3, a read error is the likely cause. J is TRBJ2-1 and V is TRBV30; 8 nucleotides line up with TRBD2. Germline trimming cut 3 bases from V and 7 bases from J; bases unmatched to any gene: 8. The CDR3 spans 14 residues. CDR1 and CDR2 from the germline V gene are GTSNPN and SVGIG (reference sequence). CDR3 sequence reads: CAWRGLAGINEQFC. CDR3 nucleotides: TGTGCCTGGAGGGGGTTAGCGGGGATTAATGAGCAGTTCTGC.

The chain links TRBV6-2 or TRBV6-3 to TRBJ1-5; D ambiguous. V was pared by 5 bases and J by 9 bases, with 14 bases between. CDR1 and CDR2 from the germline V gene are MNHEY and SVGEGT. The CDR3 loop spans 13 amino acids. The CDR3 spells CASSETISGPQHF. The CDR3 bases are TGTGCCAGCAGTGAGACAATCTCCGGGCCCCAGCATTTT.

This clonotype was detected ten times or more. This chain uses TRBV3-1 with TRBJ2-7, with 9 bases lining up with TRBD2. V shed 1 base, J shed 4 bases, and the junction held 5 bases outside the gene matches. The germline V gene encodes CDR1 LGHDT and CDR2 YNNKEL (reference sequence). The CDR3 is made up of 15 amino acids. CDR3 region: CASSQAPSGTYEQYF. The DNA for the CDR3 is TGTGCCAGCAGCCAAGCGCCTAGCGGGACTTACGAGCAGTACTTC.